The T cell receptor (beta chain) described here comes from a study of CD8+ T cells in alopecia areata. This CDR3 is built from 14 residues. The V gene's germline CDR1 is SNHLY and CDR2 FYNNEI. V dropped 6 bases and J dropped 0 bases, with 8 bases sitting between them. Treatment meaning: oral pan-JAK inhibitor, 5-10 mg twice daily. Collection of lesional scalp punch biopsies and peripheral blood was performed in alopecia areata patients. The sorting of PBMCs gave CD4+ and CD8+ T cells. A note on this clone: Its antigen remains unidentified.

Study-level results: Especially in alopecia totalis/universalis, lesional scalp showed greater clonality than normal scalp did. Many expanded lesional clones remained in scalp and blood on tofacitinib.

The authors extracted RNA and reverse transcribed it into cDNA as the sequencing template. Only in-frame clones appear in the TCRdb table, and some are missing; sequencing was by immunoSEQ multiplex PCR. The repertoire holds approximately 180,000 clones, roughly 60% seen once, with approximately 0.97% in the top ten. This specimen consisted of CD4+ T cells sorted from blood, obtained at week 24, from a patient treated with tofacitinib. This rearrangement joins TRBV2 to TRBJ1-4, with D perhaps TRBD1 (5 bases). The receptor comes from a human donor with alopecia areata. The CDR3 DNA reads as TGTGCCAGCAGGAGACAGACAACTAATGAAAAACTGTTTTTT. It specifies CASRRQTTNEKLFF.